This T cell receptor (beta chain) was sequenced during a study of OX40 agonist ivuxolimab in advanced cancers. Repertoires were generated with immunoSEQ multiplex PCR, while TCRdb's copy carries only in-frame clones and drops some. The profile shows 25,000 to 35,000 clones, 65% to 90% of them singletons. Losses at the gene ends were 2 bases for V and 4 bases for J; bases not matched to a gene: 10. The germline V gene has CDR1 SEHNR and CDR2 FQNEAQ (reference sequence). CDR3 length: 17 amino acids. The source of this sequence is an adult with an advanced solid tumor such as melanoma, head and neck, liver or kidney cancer. The rearrangement uses TRBV7-9 and TRBJ2-7; 11 nucleotides agree with TRBD2. The sequencing used CD4+ or CD8+ T cells sorted from blood, collected in a trial of the OX40 agonist ivuxolimab. The CDR3 protein is CASSLRGTSGWRYEQYF. For the CDR3, the DNA is TGTGCCAGCAGCTTAAGGGGGACTAGCGGATGGCGATACGAGCAGTACTTC.